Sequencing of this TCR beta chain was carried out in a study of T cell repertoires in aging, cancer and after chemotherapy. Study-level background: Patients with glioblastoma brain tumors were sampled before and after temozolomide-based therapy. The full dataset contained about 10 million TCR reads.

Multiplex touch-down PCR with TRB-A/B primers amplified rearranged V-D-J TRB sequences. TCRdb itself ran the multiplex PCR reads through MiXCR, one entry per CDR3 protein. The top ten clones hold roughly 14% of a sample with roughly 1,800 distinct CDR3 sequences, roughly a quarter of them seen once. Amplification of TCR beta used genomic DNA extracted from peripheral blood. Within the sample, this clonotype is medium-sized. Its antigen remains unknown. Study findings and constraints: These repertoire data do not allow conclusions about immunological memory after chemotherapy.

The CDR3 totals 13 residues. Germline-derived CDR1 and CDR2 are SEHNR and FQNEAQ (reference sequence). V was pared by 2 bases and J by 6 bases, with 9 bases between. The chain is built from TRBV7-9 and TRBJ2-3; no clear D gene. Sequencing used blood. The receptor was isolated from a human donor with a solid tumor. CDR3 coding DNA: TGTGCCAGCAGCTTAAGTGGTGAGGATACGCAGTATTTT. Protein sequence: CASSLSGEDTQYF.